This T cell receptor (beta chain) appears in the sequencing data of a study of read filtering for tumor transcriptome and immune sequencing. This library used roughly 400 ng RNA and molecular barcoded adaptors spanning alpha/delta and beta/gamma chains. A single record per CDR3 protein comes from TCRdb applying MiXCR to the reads. This sample has about 54,000 distinct CDR3 sequences, with 9% to 15% found just once. This clonotype has only a few counts. At one end the junction does not follow the germline gene, possibly because of a read error. The sample was a population of CD138-negative cells sorted from bone marrow. The clonotype originates from a donor older than 35 with multiple myeloma.

CDR3 residues: CVSSLTGGEADTQYF. The DNA for the CDR3 is TGTGTCAGCAGCTTGACAGGGGGGGAAGCAGATACGCAGTATTTT. The J gene is TRBJ2-3, the V gene TRBV6-1, with 9 bases lining up with TRBD1. This CDR3 has 15 residues. The V gene's germline CDR1 is MNHNS and CDR2 SASEGT.